Described below is a single T cell receptor beta chain sequence and its context. This record belongs to a study of blood T cell repertoires in COVID-19. Study-level information: COVID-19 samples, acute and convalescent, were from the United States, Italy and Spain.

Sequencing used immunoSEQ multiplex PCR; TCRdb keeps in-frame clones, though not all of them. The sample lists a few hundred thousand clones, around 82% occurring once. Material: PBMCs or T cells enriched from blood (not recorded which). This sequence originates from a man between 45 and 60 years old who had recovered from COVID-19.

The CDR3 region is CSVTGTGNTEAFF. The CDR3 nucleotides are TGCAGCGTTACCGGGACAGGGAACACTGAAGCTTTCTTT. This chain joins TRBV29-1 and TRBJ1-1, with TRBD1 matching 8 bases. Germline V lookup: CDR1 SQVTM, CDR2 ANQGSEA. CDR3 length: 13 residues. The trim removed 5 bases at V and 1 base at J, leaving 3 bases unmatched.